These 28 T cell receptor beta chains share one sample of origin, sequenced in a study of blood T cell repertoires in COVID-19. The data were produced by immunoSEQ multiplex PCR, yet TCRdb's version contains in-frame clones alone and is incomplete. Counted here are 470,000 or so clones, 70% to 90% occurring once; the ten biggest clones make up approximately 2%. The sample was PBMCs or T cells enriched from blood (not recorded which). These receptors all stem from a woman younger than 35 with acute COVID-19.

Comment on this clone: One junction end disagrees with the germline gene, perhaps due to a read error. The rearrangement links TRBV7-7 to TRBJ1-5, with 9 bases that match TRBD1. This CDR3 spans 16 amino acids. The germline gives CDR1 SSHAT, CDR2 FNYEAQ (reference sequence). The CDR3 spells CASSSTDRGGSQPQHF. The CDR3 DNA sequence: TGTGCTAGCAGCTCAACAGACAGGGGGGGAAGTCAGCCCCAGCATTTT.

The rearrangement joins TRBV27 to TRBJ1-1; D gene unclear. V gave up 7 bases and J gave up 5 bases, with 14 bases separating them. The length of the CDR3 is 13 residues. Per germline, CDR1 MNHEY and CDR2 SMNVEV (reference sequence). CDR3 amino acids: CASTGQPGTEAFF. Written as DNA, the CDR3 is TGTGCCAGCACCGGGCAACCGGGGACTGAAGCTTTCTTT.

The chain combines TRBV7-2 with TRBJ2-7; 7 positions match TRBD2. Germline V lookup: CDR1 SGHTA, CDR2 FQGNSA. The CDR3 is made up of 13 amino acids. V dropped 5 bases and J dropped 7; count of bases not matched to a gene: 8. CDR3 sequence reads: CASSPPSGREQYF. DNA of the CDR3: TGTGCCAGCAGCCCTCCTAGCGGAAGGGAGCAGTACTTC.

The rearrangement links TRBV4-3 to TRBJ1-1; D gene ambiguous. Per germline, CDR1 LGHNA and CDR2 YSLEER. The CDR3 loop spans 14 amino acids. Trimming cost V 1 base and J 1 base, with 7 bases left between them. DNA of the CDR3: TGCGCCAGCAGCCAAGGACACTCGAACACTGAAGCTTTCTTT. Its translation is CASSQGHSNTEAFF.

The CDR3 nucleotides read TGTGCCAGCTCAGTCACCGGTGAAGCTTTCTTT. Its protein product is CASSVTGEAFF. The chain links TRBV18 to TRBJ1-1; D is unresolved. This CDR3 contains 11 residues. Deletions cut 5 bases from V and 7 bases from J, with 8 bases between. Germline loops: CDR1 KGHSH, CDR2 LQKENI.

V usage is TRBV2 and J usage is TRBJ2-2; TRBD1 might be the D (6 bases). The CDR3 extends over 14 amino acids. V lost 7 bases and J 0 bases, leaving 9 bases between the germline ends. Germline CDR1 is SNHLY and CDR2 is FYNNEI. The CDR3 loop is CASMGAANTGELFF. The CDR3 DNA sequence: TGTGCCAGCATGGGGGCGGCGAACACCGGGGAGCTGTTTTTT. The full variable domain, completed using reference TRBV2 and TRBJ2-2, is EPEVTQTPSHQVTQMGQEVILRCVPISNHLYFYWYRQILGQKVEFLVSFYNNEISEKSEIFDDQFSVERPDGSNFTLKIRSTKLEDSAMYFCASMGAANTGELFFGEGSRLTVL.

Only a few counts were recorded for this clone. The CDR3 loop is CASSQDNREIYGYTF. DNA of the CDR3: TGCGCCAGCAGCCAAGATAACAGGGAAATCTATGGCTACACCTTC. The gene calls are TRBV4-1 and TRBJ1-2, with D possibly being TRBD1 (6 bases). Trimming stripped 0 bases from V and 4 bases from J, with 12 bases between. The CDR3 length is 15 residues. Germline V gene data show CDR1 as MGHRA and CDR2 as YSYEKL.

The V call is TRBV20-1, the J call TRBJ1-2; D uncertain. This CDR3 is 11 amino acids long. Germline CDR1 and CDR2: DFQATT and SNEGSKA (reference sequence). V lost 6 bases and J 8 bases, leaving 13 bases between the germline ends. Written as DNA, the CDR3 is TGCAGTGCCGCTAAGGCGGTCGGCTACACCTTC. This codes for CSAAKAVGYTF.

The V and J genes are TRBV19 and TRBJ1-2; TRBD1 agrees at 9 bases. The V gene's germline CDR1 is LNHDA and CDR2 SQIVND (reference sequence). This CDR3 region has 14 residues. The V gene end was trimmed by 5 bases and the J gene end by 4 bases; junction bases not matched to a gene: 5. The DNA for the CDR3 is TGTGCCAGTAGTCTACAGGGGGCAGGCTATGGCTACACCTTC. It is translated as CASSLQGAGYGYTF.

The V gene is TRBV24-1, the J gene TRBJ2-7; 10 bases are shared with TRBD1. Germline V gene lookup returns CDR1 KGHDR and CDR2 SFDVKD. CDR3 length equals 12 residues. With 8 bases clipped from V and 7 bases from J, the junction kept 4 bases outside the gene matches. The CDR3: CATTGTGDEQYF. In nucleotides, the CDR3 is TGTGCCACCACGGGGACAGGGGATGAGCAGTACTTC.

The chain combines TRBV6-5 with TRBJ1-6; D not certain. In germline, CDR1 is MNHEY, CDR2 SVGAGI. This CDR3 spans 12 amino acids. V was cut by 4 bases and J by 9 bases, with 7 bases left in between. CDR3 region: CASSSGFSPLHF. As DNA, the CDR3 is TGTGCCAGCAGTTCCGGGTTTTCACCCCTCCACTTT.

The CDR3 bases are TGCGCCAGCGTAATTCCGGGACAGGGTTTCGAGCAGTACTTC. It codes for CASVIPGQGFEQYF. The chain carries TRBV10-2 and TRBJ2-7; 9 bases are a match to TRBD1. The CDR3 covers 14 residues. The J segment lost 6 bases and the V segment lost 8 bases, leaving 11 bases of the junction unmatched. Germline CDR1 is WSHSY and CDR2 is SAAADI.

The rearrangement joins TRBV5-6 to TRBJ2-3; perhaps TRBD1 as D (6 bases). Germline V gene data show CDR1 as SGHDT and CDR2 as YYEEEE. There are 14 residues in the CDR3. Trimming pared 3 bases from V and 2 bases from J, leaving 10 bases between. In DNA, the CDR3 is TGTGCCAGCAGCTGGACAGCTCTCACAGATACGCAGTATTTT. Protein: CASSWTALTDTQYF.

J is TRBJ2-2 and V is TRBV7-2; D is ambiguous. V was trimmed by 2 bases and J by 2 bases, leaving 9 bases between them. Germline V gene data show CDR1 as SGHTA and CDR2 as FQGNSA. The CDR3 runs to 15 residues. CDR3 sequence (DNA): TGTGCCAGCAGCTTAAGTACGGGTAACACCGGGGAGCTGTTTTTT. Translation: CASSLSTGNTGELFF.

The J gene is TRBJ2-1, the V gene TRBV27; TRBD2 is a possible D gene (6 bases). This CDR3 comprises 16 residues. The V end lost 6 bases, the J end lost 0 bases, and 15 bases lay between the germline ends. From germline, CDR1 is MNHEY and CDR2 SMNVEV (reference sequence). For the CDR3, the DNA is TGTGCCAGCAGACCCCTCCCCGGGAGCTCCTACAATGAGCAGTTCTTC. The encoded protein is CASRPLPGSSYNEQFF.

The V and J genes are TRBV19 and TRBJ1-5, with TRBD1 identical over 8 bases. Trimming took 7 bases from V and 7 from J; bases not matched to a gene: 18. From germline, CDR1 is LNHDA and CDR2 SQIVND (reference sequence). The CDR3 has 17 residues. In DNA form, the CDR3 reads TGTGCCAGTACCTATGGGCCGAAACAGGGGGTCGGCCAGCCCCAGCATTTT. Its protein is CASTYGPKQGVGQPQHF.

The chain links TRBV11-2 to TRBJ2-1; D possibly corresponds to TRBD1 (9 bases). Germline CDR1 SGHAT, CDR2 FQNNGV. The V end lost 5 bases, the J end lost 9 bases, and 20 bases lay between the germline ends. The CDR3 contains 15 residues. CDR3 protein: CASSVAGTGISEQFF. As DNA, the CDR3 is TGTGCCAGCAGCGTAGCGGGGACAGGGATTTCTGAGCAGTTCTTC.

The chain has TRBV5-8 and TRBJ2-1; TRBD2 matches 7 bases. Per germline, CDR1 SGHTS and CDR2 YDEGEE. The CDR3 covers 15 residues. V was clipped by 2 bases and J by 2 bases; unmatched bases: 4. The CDR3 protein is CASSFRTRAYNEQFF. CDR3 DNA sequence: TGTGCCAGCAGCTTTAGGACTAGGGCCTACAATGAGCAGTTCTTC. Filled out from reference TRBV5-8 and TRBJ2-1, the complete variable domain reads EAGVTQSPTHLIKTRGQQATLRCSPISGHTSVYWYQQALGLGLQFLLWYDEGEERNRGNFPPRFSGRQFPNYSSELNVNALELEDSALYLCASSFRTRAYNEQFFGPGTRLTVL.

The genes are TRBV28 and TRBJ2-1; 14 bases fit TRBD2. The CDR3 spans 17 residues. V shed 4 bases, J shed 3 bases, and the junction held 5 bases outside the gene matches. CDR1 MDHEN and CDR2 SYDVKM come from the germline V gene. The CDR3 region is CASSSPGLAGDYNEQFF. In nucleotides, the CDR3 is TGTGCCAGCAGTTCCCCGGGACTAGCGGGGGACTACAATGAGCAGTTCTTC.

This chain connects TRBV27 to TRBJ1-1; maybe TRBD1 (5 bases). The germline V gene has CDR1 MNHEY and CDR2 SMNVEV (reference sequence). Trimming shortened V by 0 bases and J by 11 bases, and 28 bases separated the two germline ends. The CDR3 consists of 18 residues. The CDR3 loop reads CASSLSSRGPGFMDAAFF. The DNA of the CDR3 is TGTGCCAGCAGTTTATCGTCGCGTGGGCCAGGGTTTATGGATGCCGCTTTCTTT.

The chain has TRBV6-1 and TRBJ1-2; D gene uncertain. V lost 3 bases, J lost 5 bases, and 16 bases lay in between. CDR3 size: 15 residues. The germline gives CDR1 MNHNS, CDR2 SASEGT. CDR3 bases: TGTGCCAGCAGTGAGATTGAGGAATCATCATATGGCTACACCTTC. This sequence encodes CASSEIEESSYGYTF.

For the CDR3, the DNA is TGTGCCAGCAGCGGGGACAGCGATCTAGAAGCTTTCTTT. It yields the protein CASSGDSDLEAFF. The chain couples TRBV9 to TRBJ1-1; 7 bases line up with TRBD1. The length of the CDR3 is 13 residues. V lost 3 bases to trimming and J lost 8 bases; unmatched junction nucleotides: 7. Germline CDR1 reads SGDLS; CDR2 reads YYNGEE.

The V gene is TRBV5-6, the J gene TRBJ1-6; 11 bases are shared with TRBD1. The J segment lost 9 bases and the V segment lost 2 bases, leaving 4 bases of the junction unmatched. This CDR3 has 15 residues. Germline V gene data show CDR1 as SGHDT and CDR2 as YYEEEE. The CDR3 DNA reads as TGTGCCAGCAGCTTTGGGACAGGGGGAAGTTCACCCCTCCACTTT. It codes for CASSFGTGGSSPLHF. Supplemented by reference TRBV5-6 and TRBJ1-6, the full variable domain reads DAGVTQSPTHLIKTRGQQVTLRCSPKSGHDTVSWYQQALGQGPQFIFQYYEEEERQRGNFPDRFSGHQFPNYSSELNVNALLLGDSALYLCASSFGTGGSSPLHFGNGTRLTVT.

This chain links TRBV29-1 with TRBJ1-1; 7 bases agree with TRBD1. The CDR3 totals 15 residues. The J segment lost 1 base and the V segment lost 3 bases, leaving 8 bases of the junction unmatched. Germline loops: CDR1 SQVTM, CDR2 ANQGSEA. The CDR3 DNA reads as TGCAGCGTTGATATGAGGGGGCGCCGGAACACTGAAGCTTTCTTT. It is translated as CSVDMRGRRNTEAFF.

The J gene is TRBJ2-2, the V gene TRBV28, with 8 bases matching TRBD1. Germline assignment: CDR1 MDHEN and CDR2 SYDVKM. J lost 4 bases, V lost 8 bases, and 9 bases had no gene match. CDR3 length equals 15 residues. As DNA, the CDR3 is TGTGCCAGCGCAATGCCAGGGGGCCTCACCGGGGAGCTGTTTTTT. Its translation: CASAMPGGLTGELFF. Full variable domain (rest looked up from reference TRBV28 and TRBJ2-2): DVKVTQSSRYLVKRTGEKVFLECVQDMDHENMFWYRQDPGLGLRLIYFSYDVKMKEKGDIPEGYSVSREKKERFSLILESASTNQTSMYLCASAMPGGLTGELFFGEGSRLTVL.

The chain links TRBV25-1 to TRBJ1-2; maybe TRBD1 (5 bases). CDR3 length equals 15 residues. The V gene lost 5 bases and the J gene lost 0 bases, with 13 bases spanning the gap. Germline-derived CDR1 and CDR2 are MGHDK and SYGVNS. CDR3 sequence reads: CASSRRQLANYGYTF. DNA for the CDR3: TGTGCCAGCAGTCGTAGACAGTTAGCTAACTATGGCTACACCTTC.

This chain connects TRBV27 to TRBJ1-6; D is undetermined. The germline gives CDR1 MNHEY, CDR2 SMNVEV (reference sequence). The CDR3 spans 14 residues. The V end was cut by 3 bases, the J end by 9 bases, with 12 bases between. This CDR3 reads CASSFQAQFSPLHF. The CDR3 bases are TGTGCCAGCAGTTTTCAGGCCCAGTTTTCACCCCTCCACTTT.

J is TRBJ1-2 and V is TRBV6-6; TRBD1 agrees at 9 bases. The ends lost 2 bases at V and 8 bases at J; junction bases unmatched: 12. Germline V gives CDR1 MNHNY, CDR2 SVGAGI (reference sequence). The CDR3 sequence is 16 residues long. CDR3 residues: CASSYTWDREVSGYTF. The CDR3 nucleotides are TGTGCCAGCAGTTACACCTGGGACAGGGAAGTGAGCGGCTACACCTTC.